The 22 T cell receptor beta chains reported below all come from one sample, sequenced in a study of blood T cell repertoires in COVID-19. Profiling relied on immunoSEQ multiplex PCR, and the TCRdb table lists in-frame clones only, not all of them. Of around 250,000 clones detected, 85% to 90% appear once; the ten largest clones hold 7.1%. Sequencing was carried out using peripheral blood. The origin of the receptors is a woman in her sixties or seventies with active or convalescent COVID-19.

The chain couples TRBV9 to TRBJ1-2; no clear D gene. The germline V gene encodes CDR1 SGDLS and CDR2 YYNGEE. CDR3 length equals 11 residues. Deletions cut 3 bases from V and 8 bases from J, with 8 bases between. CDR3 bases: TGTGCCAGCAGCGCTCTCGGGGGCTACACCTTC. It codes for CASSALGGYTF.

The chain joins TRBV2 to TRBJ1-4; 9 bases line up with TRBD1. The J segment lost 6 bases and the V segment lost 0 bases, leaving 2 bases of the junction unmatched. There are 15 residues in the CDR3. Germline V CDR1 and CDR2: SNHLY, FYNNEI. The CDR3: CASSEAGTGYEKLFF. CDR3 in DNA: TGTGCCAGCAGTGAAGCGGGGACAGGGTATGAAAAACTGTTTTTT.

The rearrangement uses TRBV11-2 and TRBJ1-4, with 9 nucleotides matching TRBD1. Germline lookup yields CDR1 SGHAT and CDR2 FQNNGV. V dropped 5 bases and J dropped 3; count of bases not matched to a gene: 4. The CDR3 contains 15 residues. The CDR3 region has the DNA TGTGCCAGCAGCCGGACAGGGGCGGCTAATGAAAAACTGTTTTTT. Its translation: CASSRTGAANEKLFF.

The chain links TRBV19 to TRBJ2-6; 10 nucleotides agree with TRBD2. V was pared by 4 bases and J by 2 bases, with 8 bases of the junction left unmatched. The germline gives CDR1 LNHDA, CDR2 SQIVND (reference sequence). The CDR3 is 18 residues long. CDR3 sequence reads: CASSTKAGGPTGANVLTF. The DNA of the CDR3 is TGTGCCAGTAGTACTAAAGCGGGGGGGCCTACTGGGGCCAACGTCCTGACTTTC.

This chain joins TRBV7-2 and TRBJ2-1; D unresolved. The germline CDR1 and CDR2 sequences are SGHTA and FQGNSA. This CDR3 is built from 17 residues. The germline V and J ends were trimmed by 0 bases and 2 bases, with 14 bases remaining between them. DNA for the CDR3: TGTGCCAGCAGCTTAGCCCTCGTCCGGTTGACCTACAATGAGCAGTTCTTC. This translates into CASSLALVRLTYNEQFF.

The V gene is TRBV27, the J gene TRBJ1-5, with D unclear. Germline-derived CDR1 and CDR2 are MNHEY and SMNVEV (reference sequence). This CDR3 has 12 residues. Trimming pared 3 bases from V and 5 bases from J, leaving 5 bases between. CDR3 region: CASSFRDQPQHF. DNA of the CDR3: TGTGCCAGCAGTTTTCGAGATCAGCCCCAGCATTTT.

Here the CDR3 reads CASSYSVQRASYEQYF. The CDR3 coding sequence is TGTGCCAGCAGTTACTCGGTCCAGCGGGCCTCCTACGAGCAGTACTTC. V and J are TRBV6-2 or TRBV6-3 and TRBJ2-7, with D perhaps matching TRBD2 (6 bases). This CDR3 is built from 16 residues. Germline V gene sequence: CDR1 MNHEY, CDR2 SVGEGT. The V end lost 0 bases, the J end lost 0 bases, and 12 bases lay between the germline ends.

The chain carries TRBV7-2 and TRBJ1-3; perhaps TRBD1 as D (5 bases). The CDR3 runs 17 residues. Germline V gene sequence: CDR1 SGHTA, CDR2 FQGNSA. Trimming took off 0 bases at V and 10 bases at J, with 22 bases between the two ends. The DNA of the CDR3 is TGTGCCAGCAGCTTAGCGGGGGGAACCGCGCGGTTAGGGACCATATATTTT. Translation: CASSLAGGTARLGTIYF.

The chain employs TRBV6-5 and TRBJ1-2; a weak D match, TRBD1 (6 bases). V lost 5 bases, J lost 3 bases, and 13 bases lay in between. This CDR3 is 14 amino acids long. Germline V CDR1 and CDR2: MNHEY, SVGAGI. CDR3 loop: CASSRGGLDYGYTF. Here the CDR3 DNA reads TGTGCCAGCAGTAGGGGGGGACTGGACTATGGCTACACCTTC.

The rearrangement links TRBV6-5 to TRBJ2-7, with 9 bases matching TRBD1. Germline lookup yields CDR1 MNHEY and CDR2 SVGAGI. V lost 2 bases, J lost 3 bases, and 2 bases stayed unmatched. This CDR3 has 14 amino acids. DNA of the CDR3: TGTGCCAGCAGTTACGGGACAGGGATCTACGAGCAGTACTTC. It encodes CASSYGTGIYEQYF.

This clone has more than one count but fewer than ten. The chain couples TRBV5-1 to TRBJ2-5; 8 bases line up with TRBD2. The CDR3 totals 16 residues. Per germline, CDR1 SGHRS and CDR2 YFSETQ. V was clipped by 0 bases and J by 1 base; unmatched bases: 5. The CDR3 loop is CASSLVSGVAQETQYF. The CDR3, as DNA: TGCGCCAGCAGCTTGGTTAGCGGGGTTGCCCAAGAGACCCAGTACTTC.

V and J are TRBV24-1 and TRBJ2-2, with a weak D call TRBD2 (5 bases). Trimming stripped 4 bases from V and 7 bases from J, with 15 bases between. Germline V gene data show CDR1 as KGHDR and CDR2 as SFDVKD. CDR3 length: 15 residues. The CDR3: CATSDADYLGGELFF. The DNA for the CDR3 is TGTGCCACCAGTGACGCCGACTACCTGGGCGGGGAGCTGTTTTTT.

This clone appeared once. The V gene is TRBV5-4, the J gene TRBJ1-4; tentative D call: TRBD1 (5 bases). The CDR3 has 14 amino acids. Germline-derived CDR1 and CDR2 are SGHNT and YYREEE (reference sequence). Trimming removed 3 bases from V and 7 bases from J, with 13 bases in between. CDR3 loop: CASSSREVGEKLFF. The CDR3 DNA reads TGTGCCAGCAGCTCCAGGGAGGTGGGTGAAAAACTGTTTTTT.

There are a few counts of this clone. This sequence joins TRBV21-1 and TRBJ2-2; TRBD2 is the table's D call, not checked against the DNA. TRBV21-1 is noted as a pseudogene. The CDR3 loop spans 17 amino acids. CDR3 coding DNA: TGTGCCAGCAGCAATCGGGGAAGCGGCGCGAACACCGGGGAGCTGTTTTTT. Its protein product is CASSNRGSGANTGELFF.

The chain is built from TRBV5-6 and TRBJ2-3; 9 bases map to TRBD2. This CDR3 contains 15 residues. CDR1 is SGHDT, CDR2 YYEEEE, per germline. Losses at the gene ends were 0 bases for V and 5 bases for J; bases not matched to a gene: 4. The DNA for the CDR3 is TGTGCCAGCAGCTTGGGCGGGGGGGCTGTAGATACGCAGTATTTT. Amino acid sequence: CASSLGGGAVDTQYF.

This chain joins TRBV12-3 or TRBV12-4 and TRBJ2-7; D gene uncertain. This CDR3 region has 13 residues. Trimming pared 3 bases from V and 1 base from J, leaving 7 bases between. CDR3 in amino acids: CASSFTRSYEQYF. In DNA, the CDR3 is TGTGCCAGCAGTTTTACAAGATCCTACGAGCAGTACTTC.

The rearrangement uses TRBV15 and TRBJ1-2; D ambiguous. V was clipped by 5 bases and J by 1 base, with 20 bases between them. There are 17 residues in the CDR3. Per the germline V gene, CDR1 is LNHNV and CDR2 is YYDKDF (reference sequence). The CDR3 DNA sequence: TGTGCCACCAGCTCCCGGGAGAAGAATGATTTTAACTATGGCTACACCTTC. It codes for CATSSREKNDFNYGYTF.

The gene calls are TRBV29-1 and TRBJ1-1, with 9 bases lining up with TRBD1. Trimming cost V 4 bases and J 4 bases; bases outside gene matches: 13. Germline CDR1 SQVTM, CDR2 ANQGSEA. The CDR3 spans 16 residues. Here the CDR3 reads CSVGDGTGPGTTEAFF. The CDR3, as DNA: TGCAGCGTTGGAGACGGGACAGGGCCGGGGACCACTGAAGCTTTCTTT.

This rearrangement joins TRBV5-4 to TRBJ2-3; 12 bases match TRBD1. The CDR3 has 14 residues. With V trimmed by 2 bases and J by 10 bases, 5 bases remained unmatched. The germline CDR1 and CDR2 sequences are SGHNT and YYREEE (reference sequence). The CDR3 nucleotides read TGTGCCAGCAGCTTCCGGGACAGGGGGCTTGCGCAGTATTTT. This translates into CASSFRDRGLAQYF.

The chain couples TRBV18 to TRBJ1-1; 8 positions agree with TRBD1. V shed 5 bases, J shed 5 bases, and the junction held 16 bases outside the gene matches. Germline lookup yields CDR1 KGHSH and CDR2 LQKENI. The CDR3 covers 17 residues. The CDR3 is CASSTGQGNSMETEAFF. CDR3 sequence (DNA): TGTGCCAGCTCAACCGGACAGGGAAACAGTATGGAGACTGAAGCTTTCTTT.

The V gene is TRBV3-1 (or the pseudogene TRBV3-2), the J gene TRBJ2-2; perhaps TRBD2 as D (5 bases). CDR1 LGHDT and CDR2 YNNKEL come from the germline V gene (reference sequence). V dropped 1 base and J dropped 3 bases, with 9 bases sitting between them. CDR3 size: 15 residues. The chain's CDR3 is CASSQGSGYTGELFF. CDR3 DNA: TGTGCCAGCAGCCAAGGGTCGGGGTACACCGGGGAGCTGTTTTTT.

This clone was detected a few times. This sequence joins TRBV6-5 and TRBJ1-2; unclear D gene. Germline values: CDR1 MNHEY, CDR2 SVGAGI. This CDR3 has 15 amino acids. The V end was cut by 6 bases, the J end by 4 bases, with 18 bases between. This CDR3 reads CASSTNGGSLYGYTF. The CDR3, as DNA: TGTGCCAGCAGCACCAACGGCGGCAGCCTCTATGGCTACACCTTC.